The clone carrying this TCR beta chain has a count of ten or more. The sample belongs to a study of T cells in Graves' hyperthyroidism and ophthalmopathy. RNA transcripts were the template for amplifying TCR beta CDR3 regions. Primed by the HTBI set, a first-round RT-PCR was run on the TCR CDR3. TCRdb ran MiXCR on the multiplex PCR reads and lists one entry per CDR3 protein. The repertoire holds approximately 640,000 distinct CDR3 sequences, about 18% seen once, with around 15% in the top ten. The ends were cut back, 1 base at V and 3 bases at J, with 13 bases in the middle. The CDR3 length is 15 residues. CDR1 and CDR2 (germline): SGHAT, FQNNGV.

The sequenced material came from blood. The TCR sequence derives from a man over 45 with Graves' hyperthyroidism. This chain joins TRBV11-2 and TRBJ2-7, with unresolved D. The CDR3 nucleotides are TGTGCCAGCAGCTTAGGGCCAACCGAAAGCTACGAGCAGTACTTC. It is translated as CASSLGPTESYEQYF.